This TCR beta chain is drawn from a study of CD8+CD57+ T cells in acquired aplastic anemia. Turning to the study itself: Sorting CD4+ and CD8+ cells gave DNA averaging about 3.3 ug. The average read count for CD4+ cells in healthy donors was 9 million to 14 million.

Findings of the study overall: Any difference that existed in CD8+ Simpson's diversity between patients and controls was not significant. Fewer than 35 CD8+ CDR3 sequences occurred in both the patients and the controls.

This clonotype turned up a few times. What it binds is unknown. Genomic DNA constituted the template upon which TCR beta VDJ and CDR3 profiling was performed. Via MiXCR, TCRdb re-called the reads, giving one row per CDR3 protein. The data contain some 48,000 distinct CDR3 sequences, around 69% of them singletons. Sequencing used sorted CD4+, CD8+, or CD8+CD57+ T cells (not recorded which) from PBMCs. The receptor's source is a human donor in good health, serving as a control.

The CDR3 sequence: CATSDVPRQNEQFF. The CDR3 region has the DNA TGTGCCACCAGTGACGTACCCAGACAGAATGAGCAGTTCTTC. The chain uses TRBV24-1 and TRBJ2-1; D possibly corresponds to TRBD1 (5 bases). In germline, CDR1 is KGHDR, CDR2 SFDVKD. Trimming took off 4 bases at V and 7 bases at J, with 13 bases between the two ends. This CDR3 region has 14 residues.